These 28 T cell receptor beta chains came from one sample sequenced in a study of cytomegalovirus exposure and HLA in healthy donors. Vbeta (60) and Jbeta (13) primers were used in the PCR. The repertoire was sequenced with immunoSEQ multiplex PCR; TCRdb's copy has only in-frame clones and lacks some. This sample carries roughly 90,000 clones, approximately 80% of them seen once, and the ten largest clones take approximately 2%. The sequenced material came from PBMCs. All receptors derive from a man younger than 35 in good health and CMV-seronegative.

The gene calls are TRBV11-2 and TRBJ2-7; 9 nucleotides line up with TRBD1. The CDR3 has 14 amino acids. CDR1 is SGHAT and CDR2 is FQNNGV in the germline V gene. Unmatched junction bases numbered 1, after V lost 4 bases and J lost 0 bases. CDR3 protein: CASSSGQGSYEQYF. CDR3 nucleotides: TGTGCCAGCAGCTCGGGACAGGGCTCCTACGAGCAGTACTTC.

The rearrangement links TRBV7-9 to TRBJ1-1; D is possibly TRBD1 (6 bases). Trimming shortened V by 1 base and J by 1 base, and 10 bases separated the two germline ends. Germline CDR1 reads SEHNR; CDR2 reads FQNEAQ (reference sequence). The CDR3 contains 15 residues. Here the CDR3 reads CASSLVADRNTEAFF. CDR3 nucleotide sequence: TGTGCCAGCAGCTTAGTGGCGGACAGGAACACTGAAGCTTTCTTT. Full variable domain (rest looked up from reference TRBV7-9 and TRBJ1-1): DTGVSQNPRHKITKRGQNVTFRCDPISEHNRLYWYRQTLGQGPEFLTYFQNEAQLEKSRLLSDRFSAERPKGSFSTLEIQRTEQGDSAMYLCASSLVADRNTEAFFGQGTRLTVV.

CDR3 sequence (DNA): TGTGCCAGCAGTTCCACCTCGACAGGCGCATCCTACGAGCAGTACTTC. Protein: CASSSTSTGASYEQYF. V gene TRBV6-5 combines with J gene TRBJ2-7, with D tentatively TRBD1 (6 bases). The length of the CDR3 is 16 residues. The V and J ends lost 4 bases and 1 base respectively, with 17 bases between them. Germline V gene sequence: CDR1 MNHEY, CDR2 SVGAGI.

Details on this clone: The same CDR3 can be traced to other DNA sequences in this sample. The J gene is TRBJ2-7, the V gene TRBV6-5; possibly TRBD1 for D (7 bases). The V gene's germline CDR1 is MNHEY and CDR2 SVGAGI. V lost 6 bases and J lost 6, with 21 bases in between. The CDR3 is 15 amino acids. The CDR3 region is CASSSSTRGRGEQYF. CDR3 sequence (DNA): TGTGCCAGCAGCTCATCGACTAGGGGGCGAGGCGAGCAGTACTTC.

The rearrangement uses TRBV7-9 and TRBJ1-2; TRBD1 is a possible D gene (5 bases). V gave up 6 bases and J gave up 4 bases, with 9 bases separating them. This CDR3 has 12 residues. In germline, CDR1 is SEHNR, CDR2 FQNEAQ (reference sequence). The CDR3: CASSRDSYGYTF. The CDR3 DNA reads as TGTGCCAGCAGTCGTGACAGCTATGGCTACACCTTC.

The chain carries TRBV30 and TRBJ1-2; the D is unclear. The CDR3 extends over 13 amino acids. The V gene lost 6 bases and the J gene lost 1 base, with 12 bases spanning the gap. CDR1 is GTSNPN, CDR2 SVGIG, per germline (reference sequence). This chain's CDR3 is CACGKGINYGYTF. Written as DNA, the CDR3 is TGTGCCTGCGGGAAGGGAATTAACTATGGCTACACCTTC.

The rearrangement joins TRBV5-4 to TRBJ2-3; 7 bases map to TRBD2. The V segment lost 4 bases and the J segment 1 base; nucleotides outside the gene matches: 6. CDR1 is SGHNT and CDR2 is YYREEE in the germline V gene (reference sequence). The length of the CDR3 is 15 residues. CDR3 in DNA: TGTGCCAGCAGCCCTGGGACTATAGGCACAGATACGCAGTATTTT. Residues: CASSPGTIGTDTQYF.

This chain links TRBV19 with TRBJ2-2, with 9 positions matching TRBD1. The CDR3 spans 18 residues. The trim removed 6 bases at V and 7 bases at J, leaving 18 bases unmatched. Germline lookup yields CDR1 LNHDA and CDR2 SQIVND (reference sequence). The CDR3 DNA follows: TGTGCCAGTAGACCAACTGGACAGGGGCCCCTTGGGAGCGGGGAGCTGTTTTTT. Amino acid sequence: CASRPTGQGPLGSGELFF.

The rearrangement links TRBV6-6 to TRBJ2-5; D not resolved. The CDR3 sequence is 10 residues long. The V gene lost 8 bases and the J gene lost 5 bases, with 6 bases spanning the gap. Germline CDR1 and CDR2: MNHNY and SVGAGI (reference sequence). The CDR3 region has the DNA TGTGCCAGCCTCGGGGAGACCCAGTACTTC. Protein: CASLGETQYF.

V gene TRBV5-1 combines with J gene TRBJ2-1; D may be TRBD2 (6 bases). This CDR3 has 14 amino acids. Trimming removed 7 bases from V and 8 bases from J, with 19 bases in between. Germline assignment: CDR1 SGHRS and CDR2 YFSETQ. This CDR3 is CASGDSSPQDEQFF. CDR3 DNA sequence: TGCGCCAGCGGGGACTCATCACCCCAGGATGAGCAGTTCTTC.

The V gene is TRBV4-2, the J gene TRBJ2-7; possibly TRBD1 for D (6 bases). Trimming cost V 3 bases and J 3 bases, with 18 bases left between them. The CDR3 spans 16 residues. Germline lookup yields CDR1 LGHNA and CDR2 YNFKEQ. This chain's CDR3 is CASSQDALGTLYEQYF. As DNA, the CDR3 is TGTGCCAGCAGCCAGGACGCCTTGGGGACACTCTACGAGCAGTACTTC.

CDR3 sequence (DNA): TGTGCCAGCAGTGAAGGGACAGGGGGCTTTTCGCGCACTGAAGCTTTCTTT. Its translation is CASSEGTGGFSRTEAFF. This chain joins TRBV6-1 and TRBJ1-1; 11 bases agree with TRBD1. V trimming: 1 base; J trimming: 4 bases; junction bases outside the gene matches: 8. CDR3 length: 17 residues. CDR1 and CDR2 from the germline V gene are MNHNS and SASEGT.

The count of this clone is one. J is TRBJ2-2 and V is TRBV5-1; D may be TRBD1 (5 bases). The length of the CDR3 is 14 residues. CDR1 SGHRS and CDR2 YFSETQ come from the germline V gene. V lost 3 bases and J 2 bases, leaving 8 bases between the germline ends. CDR3 in DNA: TGCGCCAGCAGCTACGGACAAAACACCGGGGAGCTGTTTTTT. Translated, it gives CASSYGQNTGELFF.

The chain recombines TRBV6-1 with TRBJ1-2, with D unresolved. This CDR3 contains 15 residues. V was pared by 3 bases and J by 4 bases, with 15 bases between. The germline gives CDR1 MNHNS, CDR2 SASEGT. In DNA, the CDR3 is TGTGCCAGCAGTGATGGGCCCGGGGAGTCCTATGGCTACACCTTC. Translating it yields CASSDGPGESYGYTF.

The V gene is TRBV4-1, the J gene TRBJ1-2; a possible D gene is TRBD1 (5 bases). In germline, CDR1 is MGHRA, CDR2 YSYEKL. V was trimmed by 0 bases and J by 6 bases, leaving 11 bases between them. The CDR3 covers 14 residues. The CDR3 region is CASSQDRVGHGYTF. CDR3 coding DNA: TGCGCCAGCAGCCAAGACAGGGTAGGTCATGGCTACACCTTC.

J is TRBJ1-4 and V is TRBV7-9; no clear D gene. The CDR3 length is 15 residues. Germline V CDR1 and CDR2: SEHNR, FQNEAQ (reference sequence). Trimming cost V 2 bases and J 4 bases, with 11 bases left between them. The CDR3 reads CASSLSPRNNEKLFF. CDR3 DNA: TGTGCCAGCAGCTTAAGCCCCCGTAATAATGAAAAACTGTTTTTT.

The rearrangement uses TRBV6-5 and TRBJ2-3, with 8 bases aligning to TRBD1. V dropped 4 bases and J dropped 4; count of bases not matched to a gene: 7. Germline V gene lookup returns CDR1 MNHEY and CDR2 SVGAGI. CDR3 length: 15 residues. In DNA, the CDR3 is TGTGCCAGCAGTTTCAGGGGGCATCTGGCAGATACGCAGTATTTT. Translated: CASSFRGHLADTQYF.

In this sample, this clone turned up once. The genes are TRBV5-1 and TRBJ1-2, with TRBD1 matching over 8 bases. CDR1 and CDR2 from the germline V gene are SGHRS and YFSETQ. J was trimmed by 5 bases and V by 4 bases; bases with no gene match: 4. The CDR3 sequence is 13 residues long. The CDR3 nucleotides read TGCGCCAGCAGCGTCAGGGGGCAATATGGCTACACCTTC. Protein product: CASSVRGQYGYTF.

As concerns this clone: Its ends do not fully match the called genes, so a read error is possible. The chain uses TRBV7-7 and TRBJ2-3; D ambiguous. The germline CDR1 and CDR2 sequences are SSHAT and FNYEAQ (reference sequence). The CDR3 spans 14 residues. DNA for the CDR3: TGTGCTAGCAGCTTAGGTCCTAGCACAGATACGCAGTATTTT. Its translation: CASSLGPSTDTQYF.

Here the CDR3 reads CASSFEASLNTEAFF. The DNA of the CDR3 is TGCGCCAGCAGCTTTGAAGCCTCCCTAAACACTGAAGCTTTCTTT. The V and J genes are TRBV5-1 and TRBJ1-1, with D hard to call. Between the trimmed V and J ends, which lost 2 bases and 2 bases, there was a span of 13 bases. The CDR3 loop spans 15 amino acids. Germline V gene lookup returns CDR1 SGHRS and CDR2 YFSETQ.

V gene TRBV27 combines with J gene TRBJ1-2; 8 bases are shared with TRBD1. CDR3 size: 15 residues. The V segment lost 4 bases and the J segment 1 base; nucleotides outside the gene matches: 5. Germline CDR1 and CDR2: MNHEY and SMNVEV (reference sequence). The CDR3 region is CASSWTGRDNYGYTF. In nucleotides, the CDR3 is TGTGCCAGCAGTTGGACAGGGAGAGATAACTATGGCTACACCTTC.

J is TRBJ1-4 and V is TRBV9, with D maybe TRBD1 (6 bases). V was cut by 7 bases and J by 5 bases, with 15 bases left in between. CDR1 is SGDLS and CDR2 is YYNGEE in the germline V gene. CDR3 length: 14 residues. The CDR3 protein is CASGVGGANEKLFF. As DNA, the CDR3 is TGTGCCAGCGGGGTCGGGGGGGCAAATGAAAAACTGTTTTTT.

The V call is TRBV28, the J call TRBJ2-6; D unresolved. In germline, CDR1 is MDHEN, CDR2 SYDVKM. The V gene lost 6 bases and the J gene lost 1 base, with 10 bases spanning the gap. This CDR3 has 15 residues. The CDR3 DNA follows: TGTGCCAGCAGGAGACACCAGTCTGGGGCCAACGTCCTGACTTTC. This sequence encodes CASRRHQSGANVLTF.

The chain employs TRBV7-9 and TRBJ2-7, with a possible D match to TRBD2 (5 bases). The V gene lost 2 bases and the J gene lost 3 bases, with 14 bases spanning the gap. The CDR3 length is 15 residues. CDR1 is SEHNR, CDR2 FQNEAQ, per germline (reference sequence). CDR3 amino acids: CASSLLAGGFYEQYF. The CDR3 coding sequence is TGTGCCAGCAGCTTACTGGCGGGTGGATTCTACGAGCAGTACTTC. Variable domain in full (rest from reference TRBV7-9 and TRBJ2-7): DTGVSQNPRHKITKRGQNVTFRCDPISEHNRLYWYRQTLGQGPEFLTYFQNEAQLEKSRLLSDRFSAERPKGSFSTLEIQRTEQGDSAMYLCASSLLAGGFYEQYFGPGTRLTVT.

J is TRBJ1-2 and V is TRBV7-9; TRBD1 is a possible D gene (6 bases). The CDR3 consists of 13 residues. Germline loops: CDR1 SEHNR, CDR2 FQNEAQ (reference sequence). Trimming cost V 4 bases and J 5 bases, with 11 bases left between them. The CDR3 protein is CASSSGEGYGYTF. As DNA, the CDR3 is TGTGCCAGCAGCTCAGGGGAGGGGTATGGCTACACCTTC.

V usage is TRBV5-6 and J usage is TRBJ2-2, with TRBD1 matching 7 bases. V trimming: 3 bases; J trimming: 1 base; junction bases outside the gene matches: 3. The CDR3 spans 15 residues. The germline V gene encodes CDR1 SGHDT and CDR2 YYEEEE. The CDR3 DNA follows: TGTGCCAGCAGCTCGGGACAGTTGAACACCGGGGAGCTGTTTTTT. Protein product: CASSSGQLNTGELFF.

The chain recombines TRBV6-5 with TRBJ2-2, with D uncertain. This CDR3 region has 11 residues. From germline, CDR1 is MNHEY and CDR2 SVGAGI. Trimming took off 6 bases at V and 6 bases at J, with 5 bases between the two ends. The CDR3 DNA sequence: TGTGCCAGCAGCATGTCCGGGGAGCTGTTTTTT. It is translated as CASSMSGELFF.

The V and J genes are TRBV5-6 and TRBJ1-1; D ambiguous. Germline V lookup: CDR1 SGHDT, CDR2 YYEEEE. The V end lost 4 bases, the J end lost 6 bases, and 7 bases lay between the germline ends. The CDR3 is 11 residues long. The CDR3 is CASSLESEAFF. The CDR3 DNA sequence: TGTGCCAGCAGCCTCGAGTCTGAAGCTTTCTTT.